What follows are 21 T cell receptor beta chains derived from one specimen sequenced in a study of blood T cell repertoires in COVID-19. Here immunoSEQ multiplex PCR was the method, and the copy in TCRdb shows in-frame clones only, minus some. The sample records about 220,000 clones, 70% to 90% being singletons. Material: PBMCs or T cells enriched from blood (not recorded which). These receptors all stem from a woman aged 40 to 50 with acute COVID-19.

The chain links TRBV5-1 to TRBJ1-5, with TRBD1 matching 11 bases. There are 17 residues in the CDR3. Germline CDR1 and CDR2: SGHRS and YFSETQ. V dropped 3 bases and J dropped 4; count of bases not matched to a gene: 9. The CDR3 region is CASSSLPGQGDNQPQHF. CDR3 nucleotide sequence: TGCGCCAGCAGCTCTTTACCGGGACAGGGGGATAATCAGCCCCAGCATTTT.

CDR3 region: CASSRRGSNQPQHF. CDR3 sequence (DNA): TGTGCCAGCAGCCGACGGGGTAGCAATCAGCCCCAGCATTTT. J is TRBJ1-5 and V is TRBV7-9; D gene uncertain. V lost 5 bases and J 0 bases, leaving 8 bases between the germline ends. Per germline, CDR1 SEHNR and CDR2 FQNEAQ (reference sequence). The CDR3 runs 14 residues.

The chain couples TRBV7-8 to TRBJ2-4; TRBD2 matches at 8 bases. CDR3 length: 14 residues. V lost 4 bases and J lost 1; bases outside the gene matches: 0. Per germline, CDR1 SGHVS and CDR2 FQNEAQ. The CDR3 here is CASSSGGAKNIQYF. CDR3 coding DNA: TGTGCCAGCAGCTCGGGGGGGGCCAAAAACATTCAGTACTTC. The full variable domain, its missing parts supplied by reference TRBV7-8 and TRBJ2-4, is GAGVSQSPRYKVAKRGQDVALRCDPISGHVSLFWYQQALGQGPEFLTYFQNEAQLDKSGLPSDRFFAERPEGSVSTLKIQRTQQEDSAVYLCASSSGGAKNIQYFGAGTRLSVL.

This clone has just one count. V and J are TRBV7-8 and TRBJ1-1; the D is unclear. The CDR3 totals 13 residues. Germline V lookup: CDR1 SGHVS, CDR2 FQNEAQ. The V and J ends lost 5 bases and 5 bases respectively, with 12 bases between them. CDR3 in DNA: TGTGCCAGCAGCCGGCGTTCGGGTACTGAAGCTTTCTTT. Its protein is CASSRRSGTEAFF.

The genes are TRBV7-8 and TRBJ1-5; D not resolved. This CDR3 spans 14 amino acids. CDR1 and CDR2 (germline): SGHVS, FQNEAQ. Trimming took 4 bases from V and 7 from J, leaving 14 bases between them. The CDR3 is CASSSGGGRQPQHF. DNA of the CDR3: TGTGCCAGCAGCTCCGGCGGAGGGAGGCAGCCCCAGCATTTT. Full variable domain (rest looked up from reference TRBV7-8 and TRBJ1-5): GAGVSQSPRYKVAKRGQDVALRCDPISGHVSLFWYQQALGQGPEFLTYFQNEAQLDKSGLPSDRFFAERPEGSVSTLKIQRTQQEDSAVYLCASSSGGGRQPQHFGDGTRLSIL.

This chain uses TRBV19 with TRBJ2-2, with a weak D call TRBD1 (6 bases). Per germline, CDR1 LNHDA and CDR2 SQIVND (reference sequence). V was shortened by 4 bases and J by 3 bases, with 15 bases between the two germline ends. The CDR3 is made up of 16 amino acids. In nucleotides, the CDR3 is TGTGCCAGTAGTAAAACAGGGATTTCTGACACCGGGGAGCTGTTTTTT. It specifies CASSKTGISDTGELFF.

The V call is TRBV5-4, the J call TRBJ1-1; D uncertain. V was pared by 0 bases and J by 1 base, with 10 bases between. Germline V gives CDR1 SGHNT, CDR2 YYREEE (reference sequence). The CDR3 has 15 amino acids. The CDR3 nucleotides read TGTGCCAGCAGCTTGGTTGAGGGATGGAACACTGAAGCTTTCTTT. This gives the protein CASSLVEGWNTEAFF.

The CDR3, as DNA: TGTGCCAGCAGCCGAACACAGGGACAGCCCCAGCATTTT. Its protein product is CASSRTQGQPQHF. This chain links TRBV7-8 with TRBJ1-5, with D perhaps matching TRBD1 (6 bases). Per the germline V gene, CDR1 is SGHVS and CDR2 is FQNEAQ. CDR3 length: 13 amino acids. Trimming cost V 5 bases and J 7 bases, with 12 bases left between them.

The chain joins TRBV3-1 (or the pseudogene TRBV3-2) to TRBJ2-2, with D possibly TRBD2 on 5 matching bases. The CDR3 length is 15 residues. Germline values: CDR1 LGHDT, CDR2 YNNKEL (reference sequence). V lost 3 bases to trimming and J lost 7 bases, with 15 bases between them. CDR3 loop: CASSHQTRSIGELFF. Here the CDR3 DNA reads TGTGCCAGCAGCCACCAAACTAGGAGCATCGGGGAGCTGTTTTTT.

The chain has TRBV30 and TRBJ2-2; TRBD1 is a possible D gene (6 bases). This CDR3 has 16 residues. CDR1 is GTSNPN and CDR2 is SVGIG in the germline V gene (reference sequence). With 1 base removed from V and 5 bases from J, the gap between germline ends came to 17 bases. CDR3 sequence: CAWSASKGVVTGELFF. CDR3 in DNA: TGTGCCTGGAGTGCCTCGAAGGGGGTAGTAACCGGGGAGCTGTTTTTT.

V is TRBV4-3 and J is TRBJ1-1; D gene ambiguous. The germline V gene encodes CDR1 LGHNA and CDR2 YSLEER. The CDR3 contains 14 residues. Trimming took 0 bases from V and 1 from J, leaving 6 bases between them. In nucleotides, the CDR3 is TGCGCCAGCAGCCAAGATCGGGGGAACACTGAAGCTTTCTTT. This sequence encodes CASSQDRGNTEAFF.

The rearrangement joins TRBV24-1 to TRBJ2-5; 10 nucleotides line up with TRBD1. The germline gives CDR1 KGHDR, CDR2 SFDVKD. V lost 4 bases to trimming and J lost 5 bases; unmatched junction nucleotides: 12. This CDR3 is 17 amino acids long. CDR3 sequence reads: CATSDRTGGEFGETQYF. CDR3 sequence (DNA): TGTGCCACCAGTGACCGGACAGGGGGAGAATTTGGGGAGACCCAGTACTTC.

V usage is TRBV7-9 and J usage is TRBJ1-1; no firm D call. V shed 0 bases and J shed 11 bases, with 10 bases lying between them. The CDR3 contains 12 residues. The germline V gene has CDR1 SEHNR and CDR2 FQNEAQ (reference sequence). The CDR3 here is CASSLAATEAFF. Here the CDR3 DNA reads TGTGCCAGCAGCTTAGCTGCCACGGAGGCTTTCTTT. The full variable domain, completed using reference TRBV7-9 and TRBJ1-1, is DTGVSQNPRHKITKRGQNVTFRCDPISEHNRLYWYRQTLGQGPEFLTYFQNEAQLEKSRLLSDRFSAERPKGSFSTLEIQRTEQGDSAMYLCASSLAATEAFFGQGTRLTVV.

The chain uses TRBV3-1 (or the pseudogene TRBV3-2) and TRBJ1-5; D not resolved. Looked up from germline, CDR1 is LGHDT and CDR2 is YNNKEL (reference sequence). Trimming took off 3 bases at V and 4 bases at J, with 7 bases between the two ends. CDR3 length: 13 residues. CDR3 bases: TGTGCCAGCAGCCACCACAGAAATCAGCCCCAGCATTTT. The encoded protein is CASSHHRNQPQHF.

V and J are TRBV12-3 or TRBV12-4 and TRBJ2-6; D remains unclear. The CDR3 runs to 13 residues. V was clipped by 4 bases and J by 2 bases, with 3 bases between them. In DNA, the CDR3 is TGTGCCAGCAGTTCTCCTGGGGCCAACGTCCTGACTTTC. This codes for CASSSPGANVLTF.

The chain couples TRBV27 to TRBJ1-1; D possibly corresponds to TRBD1 (5 bases). This CDR3 is built from 20 residues. Trimming cost V 1 base and J 1 base, with 25 bases left between them. Germline lookup yields CDR1 MNHEY and CDR2 SMNVEV (reference sequence). The CDR3 loop reads CASSLLGVATGLFSNTEAFF. In DNA, the CDR3 is TGTGCCAGCAGTTTATTAGGTGTCGCTACAGGTCTATTTTCGAACACTGAAGCTTTCTTT.

V is TRBV9 and J is TRBJ2-1; 8 nucleotides line up with TRBD2. CDR3 length: 15 amino acids. Trimming cost V 7 bases and J 5 bases; bases outside gene matches: 11. CDR1 SGDLS and CDR2 YYNGEE come from the germline V gene. The CDR3 loop is CASSSGGRGDNEQFF. DNA for the CDR3: TGTGCCAGCTCGTCGGGGGGGCGGGGGGACAATGAGCAGTTCTTC.

This clone was observed a handful of times. The chain recombines TRBV4-3 with TRBJ1-2; D is possibly TRBD1 (6 bases). The V end lost 0 bases, the J end lost 3 bases, and 8 bases lay between the germline ends. The CDR3 contains 14 residues. Germline lookup yields CDR1 LGHNA and CDR2 YSLEER. CDR3 residues: CASSQDRGYYGYTF. CDR3 nucleotides: TGCGCCAGCAGCCAAGACAGGGGCTACTATGGCTACACCTTC.

The chain joins TRBV19 to TRBJ1-5, with 8 bases fitting TRBD1. J lost 2 bases, V lost 8 bases, and 5 bases had no gene match. Per the germline V gene, CDR1 is LNHDA and CDR2 is SQIVND (reference sequence). The CDR3 has 14 residues. The CDR3 nucleotides are TGTGCCAGTCTGGGACAGGAAGGCAATCAGCCCCAGCATTTT. The encoded protein is CASLGQEGNQPQHF.

This chain links TRBV7-9 with TRBJ2-3; the D gene is possibly TRBD1 (5 bases). V was pared by 1 base and J by 2 bases, with 10 bases between. The CDR3 is made up of 15 amino acids. The germline CDR1 and CDR2 sequences are SEHNR and FQNEAQ (reference sequence). The CDR3 bases are TGTGCCAGCAGCTTAGAGCAGGGCCACACAGATACGCAGTATTTT. Residues: CASSLEQGHTDTQYF.

This chain connects TRBV2 to TRBJ2-7; D might be TRBD1 (5 bases). Per germline, CDR1 SNHLY and CDR2 FYNNEI. CDR3 length equals 14 residues. The V gene lost 8 bases and the J gene lost 0 bases, with 14 bases spanning the gap. CDR3 DNA: TGTGCCAGCCCTCTGAACAGGAGCTCCTACGAGCAGTACTTC. Protein sequence: CASPLNRSSYEQYF.